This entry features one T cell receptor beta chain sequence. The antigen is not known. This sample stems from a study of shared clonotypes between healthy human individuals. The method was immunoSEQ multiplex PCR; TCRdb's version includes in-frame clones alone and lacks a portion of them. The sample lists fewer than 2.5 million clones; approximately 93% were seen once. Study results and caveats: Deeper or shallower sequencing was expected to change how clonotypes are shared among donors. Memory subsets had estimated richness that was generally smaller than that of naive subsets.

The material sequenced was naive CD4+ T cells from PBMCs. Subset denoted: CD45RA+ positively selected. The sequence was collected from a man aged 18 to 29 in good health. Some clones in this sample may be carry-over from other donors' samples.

CDR3 amino acids: CASRRSGQGFYEQYF. The CDR3 DNA reads as TGTGCCAGTAGACGATCGGGACAGGGTTTCTACGAGCAGTACTTC. The chain employs TRBV19 and TRBJ2-7, with 9 bases identical to TRBD1. The CDR3 has 15 residues. V lost 6 bases, J lost 3 bases, and 9 bases stayed unmatched. Germline CDR1 and CDR2: LNHDA and SQIVND (reference sequence).